Presented here are 32 T cell receptor beta chains from one specimen sequenced in a study of shared clonotypes between healthy human individuals. CD45RO negativity and positive selection for CCR7 defined naive CD8 cells, a population that excluded terminally differentiated effector memory CD45RA+ cells. The data were produced by immunoSEQ multiplex PCR, yet TCRdb's version contains in-frame clones alone and is incomplete. The table shows about 800,000 clones, with 90% to 98% occurring only once. The sequenced sample consisted of naive CD8+ T cells sorted from blood. The receptors derive from a young man in good health.

This sequence joins TRBV9 and TRBJ2-1, with TRBD2 identical over 7 bases. After removal of 3 bases from V and 0 bases from J, the junction contained 12 bases not matched to a gene. CDR1 is SGDLS, CDR2 YYNGEE, per germline. This CDR3 comprises 18 residues. The CDR3 is CASSEPSSSGVSYNEQFF. In DNA form, the CDR3 reads TGTGCCAGCAGCGAGCCCTCCTCTAGCGGCGTCTCCTACAATGAGCAGTTCTTC.

On this clone itself: Additional DNA sequences in this sample encode the identical CDR3. The chain uses TRBV6-5 and TRBJ2-7, with D unclear. CDR1 is MNHEY and CDR2 is SVGAGI in the germline V gene. V was pared by 0 bases and J by 2 bases, with 8 bases between. The CDR3 totals 14 residues. The CDR3: CASSYSGTPYEQYF. The CDR3 DNA is TGTGCCAGCAGTTACTCGGGTACCCCCTACGAGCAGTACTTC.

The V call is TRBV9, the J call TRBJ2-1; TRBD2 agrees at 9 bases. Germline CDR1 reads SGDLS; CDR2 reads YYNGEE. The CDR3 is made up of 16 amino acids. The trim removed 3 bases at V and 4 bases at J, leaving 8 bases unmatched. In DNA, the CDR3 is TGTGCCAGCAGCGAGGGGGCTAGCGGGATTTACAATGAGCAGTTCTTC. Residues: CASSEGASGIYNEQFF.

This chain uses TRBV4-1 with TRBJ2-7; a possible D gene is TRBD1 (6 bases). V lost 2 bases, J lost 6 bases, and 14 bases lay in between. The length of the CDR3 is 14 residues. CDR1 is MGHRA and CDR2 is YSYEKL in the germline V gene. The CDR3 region has the DNA TGCGCCAGCAGCCAAACAGGGCGCTTCGTCGAGCAGTACTTC. It translates to CASSQTGRFVEQYF.

V is TRBV6-6 and J is TRBJ1-5; D unresolved. The ends were cut back, 2 bases at V and 0 bases at J, with 11 bases in the middle. Germline assignment: CDR1 MNHNY and CDR2 SVGAGI (reference sequence). This CDR3 is built from 16 residues. DNA of the CDR3: TGTGCCAGCAGTTACCCCGGGGAGGGTAGCAATCAGCCCCAGCATTTT. Translated: CASSYPGEGSNQPQHF.

The rearrangement links TRBV5-6 to TRBJ2-7; D ambiguous. The CDR3 has 11 amino acids. CDR1 is SGHDT and CDR2 is YYEEEE in the germline V gene. The V end was cut by 0 bases, the J end by 5 bases, with 3 bases between. The chain's CDR3 is CASSLEDEQYF. DNA for the CDR3: TGTGCCAGCAGCTTGGAGGACGAGCAGTACTTC.

This clone has just one count. The chain combines TRBV5-4 with TRBJ2-1, with D possibly TRBD2 on 6 matching bases. This CDR3 has 18 residues. Trimming stripped 4 bases from V and 0 bases from J, with 20 bases between. Germline V gives CDR1 SGHNT, CDR2 YYREEE (reference sequence). This chain's CDR3 is CASSHGTSILASYNEQFF. The CDR3 bases are TGTGCCAGCAGCCACGGGACCTCCATACTAGCCTCCTACAATGAGCAGTTCTTC.

The chain has TRBV29-1 and TRBJ2-7; D may be TRBD1 (6 bases). The V gene's germline CDR1 is SQVTM and CDR2 ANQGSEA. V was trimmed by 4 bases and J by 0 bases, leaving 16 bases between them. The CDR3 totals 15 residues. In nucleotides, the CDR3 is TGCAGCGTTGGTTTGCCAGGGGTGAGCTCCTACGAGCAGTACTTC. It translates to CSVGLPGVSSYEQYF.

This chain connects TRBV6-1 to TRBJ2-7; the D gene is possibly TRBD2 (5 bases). V lost 3 bases and J lost 4, with 16 bases in between. Looked up from germline, CDR1 is MNHNS and CDR2 is SASEGT. The CDR3 loop spans 15 amino acids. The CDR3 spells CASSDGSGTTYEQYF. The CDR3 coding sequence is TGTGCCAGCAGTGACGGCAGCGGAACTACGTACGAGCAGTACTTC.

V gene TRBV7-8 combines with J gene TRBJ2-1; 9 bases align to TRBD2. This CDR3 has 14 residues. V trimming: 5 bases; J trimming: 9 bases; junction bases outside the gene matches: 8. Germline V gives CDR1 SGHVS, CDR2 FQNEAQ. The CDR3 here is CASSRLAGILEQFF. CDR3 coding DNA: TGTGCCAGCAGCAGGCTAGCGGGAATTCTTGAGCAGTTCTTC. Looking up the rest from reference TRBV7-8 and TRBJ2-1 gives the full variable domain: GAGVSQSPRYKVAKRGQDVALRCDPISGHVSLFWYQQALGQGPEFLTYFQNEAQLDKSGLPSDRFFAERPEGSVSTLKIQRTQQEDSAVYLCASSRLAGILEQFFGPGTRLTVL.

The chain couples TRBV7-9 to TRBJ2-3; 9 nucleotides line up with TRBD2. Trimming removed 5 bases from V and 2 bases from J; junction bases left unmatched: 8. The germline gives CDR1 SEHNR, CDR2 FQNEAQ (reference sequence). The CDR3 spans 16 residues. Here the CDR3 reads CASSPLAGAITDTQYF. The CDR3 DNA is TGTGCCAGCAGCCCTTTAGCGGGAGCAATCACAGATACGCAGTATTTT.

The chain is built from TRBV5-5 and TRBJ2-1; TRBD2 might be the D (6 bases). In germline, CDR1 is SGHKS, CDR2 YYEKEE (reference sequence). This CDR3 contains 14 residues. V lost 4 bases and J 5 bases, leaving 13 bases between the germline ends. CDR3 in DNA: TGTGCCAGCAGCCCGGGATGGGGGGACAATGAGCAGTTCTTC. This encodes CASSPGWGDNEQFF.

V is TRBV15 and J is TRBJ2-1, with 11 bases matching TRBD1. V gave up 5 bases and J gave up 6 bases; unmatched junction bases: 15. CDR1 and CDR2 (germline): LNHNV, YYDKDF (reference sequence). There are 18 residues in the CDR3. The CDR3 loop is CATSGFSDRGHQGNEQFF. The DNA of the CDR3 is TGTGCCACCAGCGGATTCTCGGACAGGGGGCATCAGGGCAATGAGCAGTTCTTC.

V gene TRBV27 combines with J gene TRBJ1-4; 7 bases fit TRBD1. The CDR3 is made up of 13 amino acids. In germline, CDR1 is MNHEY, CDR2 SMNVEV (reference sequence). V was clipped by 10 bases and J by 5 bases; unmatched bases: 7. The CDR3 DNA reads TGTGCCACCAAGGGACAGAAGAATGAAAAACTGTTTTTT. It is translated as CATKGQKNEKLFF.

This chain connects TRBV29-1 to TRBJ2-3; TRBD2 agrees at 8 bases. Germline CDR1 reads SQVTM; CDR2 reads ANQGSEA. The J segment lost 6 bases and the V segment lost 3 bases, leaving 20 bases of the junction unmatched. The CDR3 extends over 18 amino acids. The CDR3 DNA is TGCAGCGTTGACCCTCCGGGACTAGTAGTTTCAATGCTGGATACGCAGTATTTT. Its translation: CSVDPPGLVVSMLDTQYF.

This sequence joins TRBV29-1 and TRBJ2-4, with D maybe TRBD2 (6 bases). Germline assignment: CDR1 SQVTM and CDR2 ANQGSEA. This CDR3 spans 17 amino acids. The ends were cut back, 4 bases at V and 0 bases at J, with 19 bases in the middle. Written as DNA, the CDR3 is TGCAGCGTTGTTTGGGACTCTGATTATATAGCCAAAAACATTCAGTACTTC. Translated: CSVVWDSDYIAKNIQYF.

The chain carries TRBV7-6 and TRBJ1-1; no clear D gene. V was cut by 1 base and J by 2 bases, with 11 bases left in between. Germline CDR1 is SGHVS and CDR2 is FNYEAQ. The CDR3 is 15 residues long. The CDR3 here is CASSLDRGGNTEAFF. The CDR3, as DNA: TGTGCCAGCAGCTTAGATAGAGGCGGCAACACTGAAGCTTTCTTT.

The genes are TRBV29-1 and TRBJ2-1; 7 bases are shared with TRBD2. CDR1 and CDR2 (germline): SQVTM, ANQGSEA. V trimming: 6 bases; J trimming: 6 bases; junction bases outside the gene matches: 14. This CDR3 is 15 amino acids long. CDR3 residues: CSVRVWAGVFNEQFF. The CDR3 region has the DNA TGCAGCGTGAGGGTCTGGGCGGGAGTGTTCAATGAGCAGTTCTTC.

CDR3 sequence: CASATGGEDGYTF. The CDR3 nucleotides read TGTGCCAGCGCCACAGGCGGGGAGGATGGCTACACCTTC. The chain links TRBV18 to TRBJ1-2; TRBD1 might be the D (5 bases). This CDR3 spans 13 amino acids. CDR1 KGHSH and CDR2 LQKENI come from the germline V gene. Between the trimmed V and J ends, which lost 8 bases and 6 bases, there was a span of 16 bases.

This sequence joins TRBV18 and TRBJ2-2; TRBD1 aligns across 9 bases. V was clipped by 0 bases and J by 5 bases; unmatched bases: 4. Germline V gene data show CDR1 as KGHSH and CDR2 as LQKENI. The CDR3 has 16 amino acids. The CDR3 is CASSPPRTGATGELFF. In nucleotides, the CDR3 is TGTGCCAGCTCACCACCGCGGACAGGGGCGACCGGGGAGCTGTTTTTT. Supplemented by reference TRBV18 and TRBJ2-2, the full variable domain reads NAGVMQNPRHLVRRRGQEARLRCSPMKGHSHVYWYRQLPEEGLKFMVYLQKENIIDESGMPKERFSAEFPKEGPSILRIQQVVRGDSAAYFCASSPPRTGATGELFFGEGSRLTVL.

The V and J genes are TRBV6-5 and TRBJ1-1; the D gene is possibly TRBD1 (6 bases). The length of the CDR3 is 14 residues. V dropped 11 bases and J dropped 4 bases, with 20 bases sitting between them. Germline V gene sequence: CDR1 MNHEY, CDR2 SVGAGI. DNA for the CDR3: TGTGCCGCCTCCTCTAGGGGGTCGGGCACTGAAGCTTTCTTT. This codes for CAASSRGSGTEAFF.

The chain links TRBV6-6 to TRBJ1-1; D might be TRBD1 (5 bases). The germline V gene encodes CDR1 MNHNY and CDR2 SVGAGI (reference sequence). V shed 7 bases and J shed 1 base, with 7 bases lying between them. The CDR3 is 12 residues long. The CDR3 here is CASTTANTEAFF. For the CDR3, the DNA is TGTGCCAGCACGACAGCGAACACTGAAGCTTTCTTT.

This chain joins TRBV5-6 and TRBJ1-2; D is perhaps TRBD1 (5 bases). CDR1 SGHDT and CDR2 YYEEEE come from the germline V gene. This CDR3 spans 13 amino acids. V gave up 4 bases and J gave up 8 bases, with 15 bases separating them. Here the CDR3 DNA reads TGTGCCAGCAGCGCCGGAACGGGGGGAGGCTACACCTTC. It translates to CASSAGTGGGYTF.

The gene calls are TRBV29-1 and TRBJ1-3; the D is unclear. The CDR3 covers 13 residues. CDR1 and CDR2 (germline): SQVTM, ANQGSEA. V was shortened by 6 bases and J by 0 bases, with 9 bases between the two germline ends. The CDR3 sequence: CSVEDGSGNTIYF. CDR3 in DNA: TGCAGCGTCGAGGACGGCTCTGGAAACACCATATATTTT.

This sequence joins TRBV18 and TRBJ2-1, with 8 nucleotides matching TRBD1. The ends lost 4 bases at V and 5 bases at J; junction bases unmatched: 4. Germline CDR1 reads KGHSH; CDR2 reads LQKENI. CDR3 length: 14 residues. The CDR3 reads CASSLGTGDNEQFF. The CDR3, as DNA: TGTGCCAGCTCACTCGGGACAGGCGACAATGAGCAGTTCTTC.

This chain connects TRBV11-2 to TRBJ2-1, with D perhaps TRBD2 (6 bases). Germline V gene lookup returns CDR1 SGHAT and CDR2 FQNNGV. V dropped 2 bases and J dropped 1 base, with 18 bases sitting between them. The CDR3 runs to 18 residues. Written as DNA, the CDR3 is TGTGCCAGCAGCTTAAATCAACTAGCCCTGGGGTCCTACAATGAGCAGTTCTTC. It codes for CASSLNQLALGSYNEQFF.

The rearrangement uses TRBV15 and TRBJ1-1, with D possibly matching TRBD1 (5 bases). The V gene lost 2 bases and the J gene lost 9 bases, with 13 bases spanning the gap. CDR3 length: 13 residues. The germline gives CDR1 LNHNV, CDR2 YYDKDF (reference sequence). CDR3 nucleotides: TGTGCCACCAGCAGACAAGACAGAGAGAAAGCTTTCTTT. Amino acids: CATSRQDREKAFF. The variable domain in full, completed from reference TRBV15 and TRBJ1-1, reads DAMVIQNPRYQVTQFGKPVTLSCSQTLNHNVMYWYQQKSSQAPKLLFHYYDKDFNNEADTPDNFQSRRPNTSFCFLDIRSPGLGDTAMYLCATSRQDREKAFFGQGTRLTVV.

The chain recombines TRBV27 with TRBJ2-7; 11 bases align to TRBD2. This CDR3 is 15 amino acids long. The junction had 10 bases not matched to a gene; V was cut back by 10 bases and J by 2 bases. Germline values: CDR1 MNHEY, CDR2 SMNVEV (reference sequence). CDR3 coding DNA: TGTGCCACCCGAGGTCTAGCGGGAGGCCCCTACGAGCAGTACTTC. Translating it yields CATRGLAGGPYEQYF.

This sequence joins TRBV10-2 and TRBJ2-7; perhaps D is TRBD1 or TRBD2 (6 bases each). Germline V gives CDR1 WSHSY, CDR2 SAAADI. Between the trimmed V and J ends, which lost 4 bases and 3 bases, there was a span of 16 bases. CDR3 size: 15 residues. The CDR3: CASSGSRDKIYEQYF. The DNA of the CDR3 is TGCGCCAGCAGTGGATCGCGGGACAAAATCTACGAGCAGTACTTC.

The chain combines TRBV19 with TRBJ1-5, with TRBD1 matching over 10 bases. The germline gives CDR1 LNHDA, CDR2 SQIVND (reference sequence). V lost 7 bases and J lost 1; bases outside the gene matches: 4. CDR3 length: 15 amino acids. This chain's CDR3 is CASIRDRGSNQPQHF. The CDR3 DNA reads TGTGCCAGTATCCGGGACAGGGGAAGCAATCAGCCCCAGCATTTT.

The chain combines TRBV11-3 with TRBJ1-1; D gene unclear. Germline-derived CDR1 and CDR2 are SGHNT and YENEEA. V was cut by 5 bases and J by 10 bases, with 20 bases left in between. CDR3 length: 14 amino acids. CDR3 sequence (DNA): TGTGCCAGCAGCGGCGAAACGGAAGAATCGGGAGCTTTCTTT. Encoded protein: CASSGETEESGAFF.

This clone has only one observation. The chain couples TRBV30 to TRBJ2-7; TRBD2 matches at 8 bases. The CDR3 runs to 14 residues. V lost 5 bases, J lost 2 bases, and 8 bases stayed unmatched. Germline V CDR1 and CDR2: GTSNPN, SVGIG (reference sequence). CDR3 in amino acids: CAWGPGGFTYEQYF. CDR3 in DNA: TGTGCCTGGGGCCCGGGGGGGTTCACCTACGAGCAGTACTTC.